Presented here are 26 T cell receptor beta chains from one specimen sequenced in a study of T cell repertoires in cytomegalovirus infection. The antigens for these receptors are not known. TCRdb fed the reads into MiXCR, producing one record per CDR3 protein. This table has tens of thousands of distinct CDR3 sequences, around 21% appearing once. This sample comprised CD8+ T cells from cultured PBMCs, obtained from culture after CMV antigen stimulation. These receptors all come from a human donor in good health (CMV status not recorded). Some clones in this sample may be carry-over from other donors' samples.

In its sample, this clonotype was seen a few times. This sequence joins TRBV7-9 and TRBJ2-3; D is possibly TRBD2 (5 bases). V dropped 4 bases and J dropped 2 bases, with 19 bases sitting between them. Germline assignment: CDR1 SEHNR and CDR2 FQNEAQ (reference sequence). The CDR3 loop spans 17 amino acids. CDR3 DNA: TGTGCCAGCAGCTGGCTACGTTTGGGGAGCCCCACAGATACGCAGTATTTT. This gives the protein CASSWLRLGSPTDTQYF. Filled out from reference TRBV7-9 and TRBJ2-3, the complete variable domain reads DTGVSQNPRHKITKRGQNVTFRCDPISEHNRLYWYRQTLGQGPEFLTYFQNEAQLEKSRLLSDRFSAERPKGSFSTLEIQRTEQGDSAMYLCASSWLRLGSPTDTQYFGPGTRLTVL.

The CDR3 loop reads CASSYTTPYGYTF. The CDR3 nucleotides read TGTGCCAGCAGCTATACTACCCCCTATGGCTACACCTTC. This chain links TRBV7-2 with TRBJ1-2; D is undetermined. Trimming removed 4 bases from V and 4 bases from J, with 10 bases in between. Germline loops: CDR1 SGHTA, CDR2 FQGNSA. The CDR3 length is 13 residues.

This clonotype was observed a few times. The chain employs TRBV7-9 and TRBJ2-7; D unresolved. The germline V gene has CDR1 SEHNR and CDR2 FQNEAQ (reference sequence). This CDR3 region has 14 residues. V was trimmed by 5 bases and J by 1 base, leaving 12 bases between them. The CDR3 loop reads CASSPPALSYEQYF. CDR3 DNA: TGTGCCAGCAGCCCCCCCGCCCTGTCCTACGAGCAGTACTTC.

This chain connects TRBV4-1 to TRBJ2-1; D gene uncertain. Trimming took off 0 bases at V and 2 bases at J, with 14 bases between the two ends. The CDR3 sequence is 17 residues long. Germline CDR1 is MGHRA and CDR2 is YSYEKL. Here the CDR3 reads CASSQDLFVSPYNEQFF. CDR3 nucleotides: TGCGCCAGCAGCCAAGATCTTTTTGTCAGCCCCTACAATGAGCAGTTCTTC.

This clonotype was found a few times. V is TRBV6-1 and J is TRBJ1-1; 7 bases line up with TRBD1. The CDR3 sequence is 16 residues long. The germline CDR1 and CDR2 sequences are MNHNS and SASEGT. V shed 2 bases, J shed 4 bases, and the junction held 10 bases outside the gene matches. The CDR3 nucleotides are TGTGCCAGCAGTGAACCCCTGACAGGGTTGGGCACTGAAGCTTTCTTT. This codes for CASSEPLTGLGTEAFF.

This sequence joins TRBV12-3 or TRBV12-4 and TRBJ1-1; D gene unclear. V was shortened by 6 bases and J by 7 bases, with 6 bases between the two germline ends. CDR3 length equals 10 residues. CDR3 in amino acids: CASSAGEAFF. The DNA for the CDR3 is TGTGCCAGCAGCGCAGGTGAAGCTTTCTTT.

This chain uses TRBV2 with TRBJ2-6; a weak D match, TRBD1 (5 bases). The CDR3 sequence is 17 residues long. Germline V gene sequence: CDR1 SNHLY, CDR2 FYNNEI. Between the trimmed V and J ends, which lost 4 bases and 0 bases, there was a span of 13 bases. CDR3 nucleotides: TGTGCCAGCAGTGCATGGGGCAGTTTCTCTGGGGCCAACGTCCTGACTTTC. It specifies CASSAWGSFSGANVLTF.

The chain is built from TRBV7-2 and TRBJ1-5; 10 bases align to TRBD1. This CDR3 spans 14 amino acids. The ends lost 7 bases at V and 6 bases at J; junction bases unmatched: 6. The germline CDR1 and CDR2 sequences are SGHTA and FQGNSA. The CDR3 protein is CASTPDRGLQPQHF. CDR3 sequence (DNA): TGTGCCAGCACCCCAGACAGGGGGCTTCAGCCCCAGCATTTT.

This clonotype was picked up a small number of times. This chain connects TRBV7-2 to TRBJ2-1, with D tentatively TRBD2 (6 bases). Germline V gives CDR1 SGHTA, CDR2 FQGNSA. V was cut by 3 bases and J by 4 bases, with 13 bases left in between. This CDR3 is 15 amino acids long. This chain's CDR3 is CASSFRDSTYNEQFF. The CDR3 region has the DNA TGTGCCAGCAGCTTCCGGGACTCGACTTACAATGAGCAGTTCTTC.

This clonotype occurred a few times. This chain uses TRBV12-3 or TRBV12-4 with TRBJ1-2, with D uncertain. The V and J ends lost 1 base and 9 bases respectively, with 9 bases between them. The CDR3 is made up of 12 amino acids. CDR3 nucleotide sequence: TGTGCCAGCAGTTTAGGGATTTTAAGCTACACCTTC. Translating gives CASSLGILSYTF.

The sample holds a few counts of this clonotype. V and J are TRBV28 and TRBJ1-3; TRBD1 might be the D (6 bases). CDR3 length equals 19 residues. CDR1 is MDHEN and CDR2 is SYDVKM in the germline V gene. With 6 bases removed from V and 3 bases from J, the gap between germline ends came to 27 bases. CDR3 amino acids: CASSFKQPGARVYGNTIYF. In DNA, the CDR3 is TGTGCCAGCAGCTTTAAACAACCGGGGGCGCGAGTTTATGGAAACACCATATATTTT.

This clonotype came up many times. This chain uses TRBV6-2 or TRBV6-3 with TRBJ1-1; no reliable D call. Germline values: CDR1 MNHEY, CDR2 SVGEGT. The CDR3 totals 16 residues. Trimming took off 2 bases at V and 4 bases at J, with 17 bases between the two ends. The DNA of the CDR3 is TGTGCCAGCAGTTACCCGATTACGGGCGGAGGCACTGAAGCTTTCTTT. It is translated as CASSYPITGGGTEAFF.

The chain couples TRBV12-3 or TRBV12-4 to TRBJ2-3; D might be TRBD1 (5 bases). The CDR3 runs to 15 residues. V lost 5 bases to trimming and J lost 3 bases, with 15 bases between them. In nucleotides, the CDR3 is TGTGCCAGCAGTACCGCATCGACAGTAACAGATACGCAGTATTTT. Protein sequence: CASSTASTVTDTQYF.

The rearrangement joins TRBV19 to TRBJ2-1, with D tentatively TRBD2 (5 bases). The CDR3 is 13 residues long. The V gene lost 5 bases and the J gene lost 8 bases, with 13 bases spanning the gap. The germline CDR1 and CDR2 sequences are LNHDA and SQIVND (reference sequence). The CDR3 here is CASSREVDDEQFF. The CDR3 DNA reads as TGTGCCAGTAGTCGGGAAGTGGACGATGAGCAGTTCTTC.

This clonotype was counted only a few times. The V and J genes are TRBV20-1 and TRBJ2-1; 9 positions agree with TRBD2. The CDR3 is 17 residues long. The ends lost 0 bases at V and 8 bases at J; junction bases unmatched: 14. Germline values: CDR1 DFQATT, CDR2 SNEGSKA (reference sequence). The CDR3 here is CSAREVRTSVASDEQFF. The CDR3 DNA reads TGCAGTGCTAGAGAGGTCCGGACTAGCGTTGCTAGTGATGAGCAGTTCTTC.

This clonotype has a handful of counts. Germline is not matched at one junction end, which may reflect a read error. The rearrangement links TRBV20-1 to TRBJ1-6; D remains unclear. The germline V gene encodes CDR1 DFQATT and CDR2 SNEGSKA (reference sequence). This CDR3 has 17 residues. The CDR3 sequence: CSARDRGSGSYNSPLHF. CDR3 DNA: TGCAGTGCGAGAGATAGAGGATCTGGGTCCTATAATTCACCCCTCCACTTT.

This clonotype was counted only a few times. This CDR3 is CASSQEIRIEETQYF. The CDR3 nucleotides are TGCGCCAGCAGCCAAGAAATCAGAATAGAAGAGACCCAGTACTTC. The chain couples TRBV4-1 to TRBJ2-5; D gene unclear. Trimming stripped 0 bases from V and 3 bases from J, with 11 bases between. Germline values: CDR1 MGHRA, CDR2 YSYEKL. The CDR3 is 15 residues long.

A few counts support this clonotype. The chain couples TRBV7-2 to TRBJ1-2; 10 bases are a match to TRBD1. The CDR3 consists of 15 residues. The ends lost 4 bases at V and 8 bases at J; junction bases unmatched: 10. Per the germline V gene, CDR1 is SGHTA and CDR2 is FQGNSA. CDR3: CASSSPGTGAWGYTF. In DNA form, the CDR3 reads TGTGCCAGCAGCTCTCCCGGGACAGGGGCGTGGGGCTACACCTTC.

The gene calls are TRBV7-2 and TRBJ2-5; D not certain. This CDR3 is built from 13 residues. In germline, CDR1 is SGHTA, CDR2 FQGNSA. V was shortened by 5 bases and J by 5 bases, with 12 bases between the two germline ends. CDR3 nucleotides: TGTGCCAGCAGCGTCGGCCCGCGGGAGACCCAGTACTTC. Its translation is CASSVGPRETQYF.

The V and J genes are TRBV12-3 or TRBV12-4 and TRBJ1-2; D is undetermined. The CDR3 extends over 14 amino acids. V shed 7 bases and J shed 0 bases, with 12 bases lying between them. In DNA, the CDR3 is TGTGCCAGCAATTCGGACGGACCTAACTATGGCTACACCTTC. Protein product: CASNSDGPNYGYTF.

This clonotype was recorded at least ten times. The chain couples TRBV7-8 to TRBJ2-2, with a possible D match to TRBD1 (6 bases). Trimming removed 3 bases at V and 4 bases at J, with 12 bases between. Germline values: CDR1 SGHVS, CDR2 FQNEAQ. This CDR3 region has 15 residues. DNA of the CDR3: TGTGCCAGCAGCTTGGGCCAGGGGATCACCGGGGAGCTGTTTTTT. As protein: CASSLGQGITGELFF. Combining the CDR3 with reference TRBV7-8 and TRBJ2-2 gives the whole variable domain GAGVSQSPRYKVAKRGQDVALRCDPISGHVSLFWYQQALGQGPEFLTYFQNEAQLDKSGLPSDRFFAERPEGSVSTLKIQRTQQEDSAVYLCASSLGQGITGELFFGEGSRLTVL.

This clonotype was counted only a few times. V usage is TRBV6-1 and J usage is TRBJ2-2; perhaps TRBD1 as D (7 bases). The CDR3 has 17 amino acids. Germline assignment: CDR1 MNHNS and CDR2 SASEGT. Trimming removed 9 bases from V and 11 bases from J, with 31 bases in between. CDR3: CASSLGQFPSGSLELFF. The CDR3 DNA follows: TGTGCCAGTTCTTTGGGACAGTTTCCCTCCGGGAGCCTCGAGCTGTTTTTT.

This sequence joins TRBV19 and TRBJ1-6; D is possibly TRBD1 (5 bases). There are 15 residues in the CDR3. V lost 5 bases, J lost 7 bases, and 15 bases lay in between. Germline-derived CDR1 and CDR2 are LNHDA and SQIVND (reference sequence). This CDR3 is CASSLQGLENSPLHF. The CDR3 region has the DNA TGTGCCAGTAGTCTTCAGGGTCTCGAGAATTCACCCCTCCACTTT.

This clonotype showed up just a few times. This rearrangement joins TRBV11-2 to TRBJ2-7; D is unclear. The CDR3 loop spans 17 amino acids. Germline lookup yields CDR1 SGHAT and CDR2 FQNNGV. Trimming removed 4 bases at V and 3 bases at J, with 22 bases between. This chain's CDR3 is CASSSMARSLWRYEQYF. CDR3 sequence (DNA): TGTGCCAGCAGCTCCATGGCCCGGAGTTTGTGGCGCTACGAGCAGTACTTC.

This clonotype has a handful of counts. The chain's CDR3 is CASSGAYDTGELFF. The CDR3 bases are TGTGCCAGCAGTGGCGCTTATGACACCGGGGAGCTGTTTTTT. This chain joins TRBV12-3 or TRBV12-4 and TRBJ2-2; D is ambiguous. This CDR3 is 14 amino acids long. V shed 5 bases and J shed 3 bases, with 10 bases lying between them.

CDR3 sequence (DNA): TGTGCCAGCAGGGGTTGGTATGGCTACACCTTC. Its protein is CASRGWYGYTF. The rearrangement links TRBV27 to TRBJ1-2; D gene uncertain. The CDR3 extends over 11 amino acids. The germline V gene encodes CDR1 MNHEY and CDR2 SMNVEV (reference sequence). V lost 6 bases, J lost 5 bases, and 7 bases lay in between.